These 29 T cell receptor beta chains were all obtained from the same sample, sequenced in a study of T-cell memory formation after mild COVID-19. From the 5' RACE reads, TCRdb called clonotypes with MiXCR, one entry per CDR3 protein. The table records about 560,000 distinct CDR3 sequences, approximately 15% of them present only once. Sequencing was carried out using PBMCs or a T cell subset sorted from them (not recorded which). The receptors derive from an adult woman who had mild COVID-19 (a few samples of this study predate the infection). Cell type and time point are not known.

V and J are TRBV4-2 and TRBJ1-6; possible D gene TRBD1, 5 bases. The V end lost 4 bases, the J end lost 5 bases, and 12 bases lay between the germline ends. Germline lookup yields CDR1 LGHNA and CDR2 YNFKEQ. The CDR3 spans 15 residues. CDR3 DNA: TGTGCCAGCAGCCTATCTTTGGGGGATAATTCACCCCTCCACTTT. Protein sequence: CASSLSLGDNSPLHF.

This clonotype was detected only a few times. The genes are TRBV6-5 and TRBJ2-5; no clear D gene. The CDR3 runs to 16 residues. V shed 0 bases and J shed 1 base, with 12 bases lying between them. In germline, CDR1 is MNHEY, CDR2 SVGAGI. DNA for the CDR3: TGTGCCAGCAGTTACTCGACTGGGCACCTCCAAGAGACCCAGTACTTC. It codes for CASSYSTGHLQETQYF.

The J gene is TRBJ1-2, the V gene TRBV24-1; no firm D call. V was cut by 4 bases and J by 2 bases, with 4 bases left in between. The germline V gene has CDR1 KGHDR and CDR2 SFDVKD. The CDR3 is 12 amino acids. CDR3 protein: CATSEGNYGYTF. The CDR3 region has the DNA TGTGCCACCAGTGAGGGGAACTATGGCTACACCTTC.

This clonotype has just a few counts. This chain connects TRBV5-1 to TRBJ2-1, with TRBD2 as a possible D gene (5 bases). The CDR3 consists of 14 residues. Trimming stripped 4 bases from V and 5 bases from J, with 13 bases between. Germline CDR1 SGHRS, CDR2 YFSETQ. The CDR3 nucleotides are TGCGCCAGCAGCCCTATAGGAGGTGACAATGAGCAGTTCTTC. Protein sequence: CASSPIGGDNEQFF.

This clonotype occurred a few times. The rearrangement joins TRBV24-1 to TRBJ2-3; D is ambiguous. This CDR3 region has 19 residues. The germline CDR1 and CDR2 sequences are KGHDR and SFDVKD. Trimming removed 2 bases from V and 2 bases from J, with 22 bases in between. For the CDR3, the DNA is TGTGCCACCAGTGATTCCACCGGAAGGGTAAAAGTAGTCACAGATACGCAGTATTTT. It codes for CATSDSTGRVKVVTDTQYF.

This clonotype appeared a few times. V is TRBV12-3 or TRBV12-4 and J is TRBJ2-7; 14 bases line up with TRBD2. V gave up 1 base and J gave up 2 bases; unmatched junction bases: 7. The CDR3 is 18 residues long. The CDR3 spells CASSLGAGGLAGAYEQYF. The CDR3 DNA reads TGTGCCAGCAGTTTAGGGGCAGGGGGACTAGCGGGAGCCTACGAGCAGTACTTC.

V and J are TRBV20-1 and TRBJ2-1, with 8 nucleotides matching TRBD1. V lost 1 base and J lost 0; bases outside the gene matches: 2. The CDR3 has 15 residues. Looked up from germline, CDR1 is DFQATT and CDR2 is SNEGSKA (reference sequence). CDR3 DNA: TGCAGTGCTAGAGCCGGGACAGGCTCCTACAATGAGCAGTTCTTC. This translates into CSARAGTGSYNEQFF.

In its sample, this clonotype was seen a few times. The rearrangement joins TRBV6-5 to TRBJ1-1; TRBD1 aligns across 9 bases. The V segment lost 5 bases and the J segment 1 base; nucleotides outside the gene matches: 17. This CDR3 spans 19 amino acids. Germline V gene sequence: CDR1 MNHEY, CDR2 SVGAGI. The DNA for the CDR3 is TGTGCCAGCAGTCCGAGGGGGGGGACAGGGAAGTTTCGGAACACTGAAGCTTTCTTT. Translated, it gives CASSPRGGTGKFRNTEAFF.

The rearrangement uses TRBV3-1 and TRBJ2-7; D gene ambiguous. Looked up from germline, CDR1 is LGHDT and CDR2 is YNNKEL (reference sequence). The V gene lost 4 bases and the J gene lost 6 bases, with 19 bases spanning the gap. This CDR3 region has 15 residues. CDR3 sequence: CASSRATNGRFEQYF. The DNA for the CDR3 is TGTGCCAGCAGCCGGGCGACAAACGGTAGATTCGAGCAGTACTTC.

Many counts were recorded for this clonotype. The chain joins TRBV6-5 to TRBJ1-1; no definite D call. Trimming left V 0 bases short and J 0 bases short, with 11 bases between. Germline loops: CDR1 MNHEY, CDR2 SVGAGI. The CDR3 has 16 residues. The CDR3 DNA follows: TGTGCCAGCAGTTACTCGGGGTACGGAGTGAACACTGAAGCTTTCTTT. It is translated as CASSYSGYGVNTEAFF.

This clonotype has just a few counts. The chain couples TRBV29-1 to TRBJ2-3; unclear D gene. V was trimmed by 8 bases and J by 1 base, leaving 10 bases between them. CDR3 size: 12 residues. CDR1 SQVTM and CDR2 ANQGSEA come from the germline V gene. CDR3 nucleotides: TGCAGCTCAGCGACGGGCACAGATACGCAGTATTTT. It is translated as CSSATGTDTQYF.

This chain connects TRBV18 to TRBJ2-7; no clear D. Germline V CDR1 and CDR2: KGHSH, LQKENI. V was shortened by 0 bases and J by 4 bases, with 7 bases between the two germline ends. The CDR3 is 13 residues long. In DNA, the CDR3 is TGTGCCAGCTCACCACCGGAACGATACGAGCAGTACTTC. Translating gives CASSPPERYEQYF.

The chain combines TRBV24-1 with TRBJ1-2, with a possible D match to TRBD1 (6 bases). V lost 0 bases, J lost 4 bases, and 8 bases lay in between. Germline V gives CDR1 KGHDR, CDR2 SFDVKD. The CDR3 is 14 amino acids. Here the CDR3 reads CATSDLDRSYGYTF. CDR3 nucleotides: TGTGCCACCAGTGATTTGGACAGGAGCTATGGCTACACCTTC.

This clonotype has more than one count but fewer than ten. The chain recombines TRBV7-6 with TRBJ2-7; 7 bases fit TRBD2. There are 15 residues in the CDR3. Germline V gene data show CDR1 as SGHVS and CDR2 as FNYEAQ. With V trimmed by 4 bases and J by 2 bases, 8 bases remained unmatched. CDR3 DNA sequence: TGTGCCAGCAGCTCCCCCCAGCGGGGCACCTACGAGCAGTACTTC. It specifies CASSSPQRGTYEQYF.

The chain employs TRBV11-1 and TRBJ1-1, with 8 bases lining up with TRBD1. V was pared by 4 bases and J by 0 bases, with 7 bases of the junction left unmatched. CDR3 size: 16 residues. Germline CDR1 reads SGHAT; CDR2 reads FQDESV (reference sequence). The CDR3 loop is CASSSRGRGVNTEAFF. CDR3 bases: TGTGCCAGCAGCTCCAGGGGGCGAGGAGTGAACACTGAAGCTTTCTTT.

V usage is TRBV14 and J usage is TRBJ2-1, with D hard to call. The CDR3 totals 12 residues. Trimming cost V 1 base and J 12 bases, with 10 bases left between them. The V gene's germline CDR1 is SGHDN and CDR2 FVKESK. CDR3 sequence reads: CASSQGGIGQFF. In nucleotides, the CDR3 is TGTGCCAGCAGCCAAGGCGGAATCGGGCAGTTCTTC.

A few counts support this clonotype. The gene calls are TRBV27 and TRBJ1-2, with D perhaps matching TRBD1 (6 bases). This CDR3 region has 16 residues. Germline-derived CDR1 and CDR2 are MNHEY and SMNVEV (reference sequence). V lost 5 bases and J lost 4, with 20 bases in between. DNA of the CDR3: TGTGCCAGCAGTCAAGGTCCCTACAGGGTTGGCTATGGCTACACCTTC. Its translation: CASSQGPYRVGYGYTF.

A few counts support this clonotype. The gene calls are TRBV7-3 and TRBJ2-1, with 9 bases lining up with TRBD1. Germline V gene lookup returns CDR1 SGHTA and CDR2 FQGTGA. V shed 5 bases, J shed 6 bases, and the junction held 8 bases outside the gene matches. The CDR3 contains 15 residues. The CDR3 is CASSLSGTGSNEQFF. In DNA form, the CDR3 reads TGTGCCAGCAGCCTCTCCGGGACAGGGAGCAATGAGCAGTTCTTC.

This clonotype was counted at least ten times. The chain couples TRBV4-2 to TRBJ2-7; D is unclear. The CDR3 extends over 16 amino acids. CDR1 and CDR2 (germline): LGHNA, YNFKEQ. V shed 4 bases and J shed 0 bases, with 16 bases lying between them. CDR3 sequence: CASSPVVGSSSYEQYF. The CDR3 coding sequence is TGTGCCAGCAGCCCCGTGGTGGGTAGCAGCTCCTACGAGCAGTACTTC.

The rearrangement joins TRBV6-2 or TRBV6-3 to TRBJ2-7; TRBD1 aligns across 8 bases. There are 14 residues in the CDR3. Losses at the gene ends were 8 bases for V and 2 bases for J; bases not matched to a gene: 8. The germline V gene encodes CDR1 MNHEY and CDR2 SVGEGT. The CDR3: CASESGTGTYEQYF. CDR3 coding DNA: TGTGCCAGCGAATCCGGGACAGGTACCTACGAGCAGTACTTC.

This sequence joins TRBV2 and TRBJ2-3; D call uncertain. The CDR3 is 13 amino acids. CDR1 is SNHLY and CDR2 is FYNNEI in the germline V gene. V dropped 1 base and J dropped 4 bases, with 6 bases sitting between them. The CDR3 DNA sequence: TGTGCCAGCAGTGAAGTTGCAGCAGATACGCAGTATTTT. It translates to CASSEVAADTQYF.

This clonotype has just a few counts. The rearrangement links TRBV6-1 to TRBJ1-3; D unresolved. The CDR3 has 15 residues. Germline V gene lookup returns CDR1 MNHNS and CDR2 SASEGT. Between the trimmed V and J ends, which lost 6 bases and 0 bases, there was a span of 12 bases. CDR3 sequence: CASSSGTSSGNTIYF. The CDR3 region has the DNA TGTGCCAGCAGCTCGGGCACCAGCTCTGGAAACACCATATATTTT.

A few counts support this clonotype. The chain links TRBV7-8 to TRBJ2-7, with TRBD2 matching over 8 bases. Germline CDR1 is SGHVS and CDR2 is FQNEAQ. The CDR3 spans 16 residues. With 2 bases clipped from V and 5 bases from J, the junction kept 11 bases outside the gene matches. The CDR3 coding sequence is TGTGCCAGCAGCTTATATACCGAGCGGGAGCTTGACGAGCAGTACTTC. This sequence encodes CASSLYTERELDEQYF.

The chain joins TRBV12-3 or TRBV12-4 to TRBJ1-2; D is uncertain. Trimming left V 1 base short and J 4 bases short, with 4 bases between. This CDR3 contains 12 residues. The CDR3 coding sequence is TGTGCCAGCAGTTTAGTCCTCTATGGCTACACCTTC. Translating it yields CASSLVLYGYTF.

This chain uses TRBV5-1 with TRBJ2-5; possibly TRBD1 or TRBD2 for D (6 bases each). Germline V gene lookup returns CDR1 SGHRS and CDR2 YFSETQ. The CDR3 length is 15 residues. The germline V and J ends were trimmed by 1 base and 3 bases, with 13 bases remaining between them. CDR3 nucleotide sequence: TGCGCCAGCAGCTTGTCCGGGGGCAGGGAAGAGACCCAGTACTTC. This translates into CASSLSGGREETQYF.

The table lists this clonotype with a few counts. The V gene is TRBV4-1, the J gene TRBJ2-2; the match to TRBD2 covers 13 bases. The CDR3 covers 16 residues. The ends lost 3 bases at V and 5 bases at J; junction bases unmatched: 3. In germline, CDR1 is MGHRA, CDR2 YSYEKL. The CDR3 DNA follows: TGCGCCAGCAGCCACCTACTAGCGGGAGGGACCGGGGAGCTGTTTTTT. Residues: CASSHLLAGGTGELFF.

The chain joins TRBV19 to TRBJ1-1; D is unclear. The V end was cut by 0 bases, the J end by 1 base, with 9 bases between. The CDR3 is made up of 15 amino acids. From germline, CDR1 is LNHDA and CDR2 SQIVND (reference sequence). CDR3 region: CASSIDLGRNTEAFF. Written as DNA, the CDR3 is TGTGCCAGTAGTATAGATCTGGGGAGGAACACTGAAGCTTTCTTT.

This clonotype was observed a handful of times. V usage is TRBV5-1 and J usage is TRBJ2-1; either TRBD1 or TRBD2 may fit D (5 bases each). The CDR3 consists of 15 residues. V lost 0 bases and J 5 bases, leaving 12 bases between the germline ends. CDR1 is SGHRS and CDR2 is YFSETQ in the germline V gene. CDR3 DNA sequence: TGCGCCAGCAGCTTGGGAGGGACGACTAACAATGAGCAGTTCTTC. Residues: CASSLGGTTNNEQFF. The full variable domain, its missing parts supplied by reference TRBV5-1 and TRBJ2-1, is KAGVTQTPRYLIKTRGQQVTLSCSPISGHRSVSWYQQTPGQGLQFLFEYFSETQRNKGNFPGRFSGRQFSNSRSEMNVSTLELGDSALYLCASSLGGTTNNEQFFGPGTRLTVL.

CDR3 amino acids: CASNRDPSGSYEQYF. As DNA, the CDR3 is TGCGCCAGCAACAGAGATCCAAGCGGTTCCTACGAGCAGTACTTC. The chain combines TRBV4-1 with TRBJ2-7; perhaps TRBD2 as D (5 bases). The germline V gene encodes CDR1 MGHRA and CDR2 YSYEKL. V lost 7 bases, J lost 1 base, and 17 bases lay in between. The CDR3 extends over 15 amino acids.